The 31 T cell receptor beta chains below all came from one sample that was sequenced in a study of CD8 T cells in Susac syndrome. Reverse transcription of about 0.45 to 1 ug RNA was performed with random hexamers. TCRdb processed the immunoSEQ multiplex PCR reads anew with MiXCR; each CDR3 protein has one entry. The profile shows some 450,000 distinct CDR3 sequences, 75% to 90% of them singletons. Sequencing was done on a sample of CD8+ T cells from PBMCs. The source of these receptors is a human donor with multiple sclerosis.

V gene TRBV27 combines with J gene TRBJ2-1; possible D gene TRBD2, 5 bases. V gave up 0 bases and J gave up 2 bases, with 8 bases separating them. The length of the CDR3 is 15 residues. CDR1 and CDR2 from the germline V gene are MNHEY and SMNVEV (reference sequence). The chain's CDR3 is CASSLSAGPYNEQFF. CDR3 sequence (DNA): TGTGCCAGCAGTTTATCTGCGGGTCCCTACAATGAGCAGTTCTTC.

This clonotype was seen more than once but under ten times. A read error may account for a junction end that differs from germline. The chain recombines TRBV3-1 with TRBJ1-2; no clear D gene. The CDR3 sequence is 14 residues long. CDR1 is LGHDT and CDR2 is YNNKEL in the germline V gene (reference sequence). Written as DNA, the CDR3 is TGTGCCAGCAGCCAAGATACGACGGACTATGGCTACACTTTC. Its translation: CASSQDTTDYGYTF.

The chain combines TRBV30 with TRBJ2-1, with a weak D call TRBD1 (5 bases). The V end was cut by 0 bases, the J end by 7 bases, with 7 bases between. This CDR3 spans 12 amino acids. Per germline, CDR1 GTSNPN and CDR2 SVGIG (reference sequence). The DNA for the CDR3 is TGTGCCTGGAGTGTACAGGATAATGAGCAGTTCTTC. It specifies CAWSVQDNEQFF.

The V gene is TRBV28, the J gene TRBJ2-1; D not resolved. V lost 0 bases and J 5 bases, leaving 11 bases between the germline ends. Per germline, CDR1 MDHEN and CDR2 SYDVKM. The CDR3 length is 15 residues. CDR3 in amino acids: CASSLWMDPDNEQFF. The DNA for the CDR3 is TGTGCCAGCAGTTTATGGATGGACCCGGACAATGAGCAGTTCTTC.

CDR3 region: CATSDLRPGNQPQHF. CDR3 nucleotides: TGTGCCACCAGTGATTTGCGGCCAGGGAATCAGCCCCAGCATTTT. This chain connects TRBV24-1 to TRBJ1-5, with D possibly being TRBD1 (5 bases). Between the trimmed V and J ends, which lost 0 bases and 4 bases, there was a span of 9 bases. In germline, CDR1 is KGHDR, CDR2 SFDVKD. The CDR3 runs to 15 residues.

V and J are TRBV20-1 and TRBJ2-2; 9 positions match TRBD1. Losses at the gene ends were 2 bases for V and 7 bases for J; bases not matched to a gene: 5. The germline V gene encodes CDR1 DFQATT and CDR2 SNEGSKA (reference sequence). The CDR3 runs to 14 residues. The CDR3 sequence: CSARPTGGIGELFF. For the CDR3, the DNA is TGCAGTGCTAGACCGACAGGGGGTATCGGGGAGCTGTTTTTT.

V usage is TRBV24-1 and J usage is TRBJ2-3, with TRBD1 identical over 9 bases. Germline lookup yields CDR1 KGHDR and CDR2 SFDVKD. The CDR3 runs 16 residues. Trimming removed 4 bases from V and 5 bases from J; junction bases left unmatched: 9. CDR3 in amino acids: CATSDPSRDREDTQYF. DNA for the CDR3: TGTGCCACCAGTGACCCGTCCCGGGACAGGGAAGATACGCAGTATTTT.

The chain has TRBV5-1 and TRBJ2-3; 10 bases map to TRBD2. The CDR3 is made up of 14 amino acids. The V gene end was trimmed by 6 bases and the J gene end by 2 bases; junction bases not matched to a gene: 3. The germline gives CDR1 SGHRS, CDR2 YFSETQ. The CDR3 is CASMTSGFTDTQYF. DNA for the CDR3: TGCGCCAGCATGACTAGCGGGTTCACAGATACGCAGTATTTT.

J is TRBJ2-3 and V is TRBV20-1; 13 bases are shared with TRBD2. This CDR3 region has 17 residues. Per germline, CDR1 DFQATT and CDR2 SNEGSKA (reference sequence). Losses at the gene ends were 6 bases for V and 4 bases for J; bases not matched to a gene: 13. The CDR3 protein is CSAQEEGLAGAADTQYF. CDR3 coding DNA: TGCAGTGCGCAAGAGGAAGGACTAGCGGGAGCAGCAGATACGCAGTATTTT.

In this sample, this clonotype turned up a few times. J is TRBJ1-1 and V is TRBV5-6, with 7 bases matching TRBD1. The trim removed 0 bases at V and 1 base at J, leaving 3 bases unmatched. Germline V CDR1 and CDR2: SGHDT, YYEEEE. CDR3 length equals 15 residues. The CDR3 region has the DNA TGTGCCAGCAGCTTGGCCGGGACAGAGAACACTGAAGCTTTCTTT. Residues: CASSLAGTENTEAFF.

The chain joins TRBV29-1 to TRBJ1-1; maybe TRBD1 (5 bases). V gave up 3 bases and J gave up 7 bases, with 18 bases separating them. This CDR3 spans 14 amino acids. The germline V gene has CDR1 SQVTM and CDR2 ANQGSEA. The CDR3 coding sequence is TGCAGCGTTGAGGGTCAGGGTTTTGACGGTGAAGCTTTCTTT. Amino acids: CSVEGQGFDGEAFF.

This chain uses TRBV2 with TRBJ2-1; the match to TRBD2 covers 9 bases. Germline trimming cut 7 bases from V and 6 bases from J; bases unmatched to any gene: 7. The CDR3 is 14 amino acids. Germline V gene sequence: CDR1 SNHLY, CDR2 FYNNEI. CDR3 sequence reads: CASIGSGRSNEQFF. DNA of the CDR3: TGTGCCAGCATAGGTAGCGGGAGATCCAATGAGCAGTTCTTC. The entire variable domain, with the rest obtained from reference TRBV2 and TRBJ2-1, is as follows: EPEVTQTPSHQVTQMGQEVILRCVPISNHLYFYWYRQILGQKVEFLVSFYNNEISEKSEIFDDQFSVERPDGSNFTLKIRSTKLEDSAMYFCASIGSGRSNEQFFGPGTRLTVL.

The chain employs TRBV10-3 and TRBJ2-3, with D possibly TRBD1 on 6 matching bases. Trimming cost V 2 bases and J 2 bases, with 8 bases left between them. The CDR3 length is 14 residues. CDR1 and CDR2 (germline): ENHRY, SYGVKD. The CDR3 DNA reads as TGTGCCATCAGTGAGGACAGGTACACAGATACGCAGTATTTT. This sequence encodes CAISEDRYTDTQYF.

The V gene is TRBV6-1, the J gene TRBJ2-7, with D unresolved. Germline V gene sequence: CDR1 MNHNS, CDR2 SASEGT. Deletions cut 1 base from V and 7 bases from J, with 11 bases between. The CDR3 loop spans 13 amino acids. In nucleotides, the CDR3 is TGTGCCAGCAGTGAAGATCTGTCCCAGGAGCAGTACTTC. Its translation: CASSEDLSQEQYF.

This chain links TRBV7-6 with TRBJ1-3; 7 bases align to TRBD1. Germline lookup yields CDR1 SGHVS and CDR2 FNYEAQ. Losses at the gene ends were 2 bases for V and 0 bases for J; bases not matched to a gene: 7. The CDR3 totals 17 residues. The CDR3 bases are TGTGCCAGCAGCTTAAGCCCAGGGGGGAGCTCTGGAAACACCATATATTTT. It specifies CASSLSPGGSSGNTIYF.

The chain carries TRBV15 and TRBJ1-1, with no clear D. Trimming removed 1 base from V and 0 bases from J, with 6 bases in between. Germline V gene sequence: CDR1 LNHNV, CDR2 YYDKDF (reference sequence). CDR3 length equals 14 residues. The CDR3 is CATSRVGVNTEAFF. The CDR3 bases are TGTGCCACCAGCAGAGTTGGAGTGAACACTGAAGCTTTCTTT.

The chain joins TRBV28 to TRBJ1-5; D is perhaps TRBD1 (5 bases). The V end lost 3 bases, the J end lost 1 base, and 10 bases lay between the germline ends. The germline CDR1 and CDR2 sequences are MDHEN and SYDVKM. The CDR3 runs 15 residues. The CDR3 region is CASSLEGVSNQPQHF. In DNA form, the CDR3 reads TGTGCCAGCAGTTTGGAAGGGGTGAGCAATCAGCCCCAGCATTTT.

J is TRBJ2-7 and V is TRBV2, with D maybe TRBD1 (7 bases). Germline CDR1 is SNHLY and CDR2 is FYNNEI. With 10 bases removed from V and 0 bases from J, the gap between germline ends came to 16 bases. The CDR3 is 14 residues long. CDR3 amino acids: CAKRGREGSYEQYF. The CDR3 DNA sequence: TGTGCCAAAAGGGGGCGGGAAGGCTCCTACGAGCAGTACTTC.

The gene calls are TRBV6-5 and TRBJ2-3, with no clear D. The V end was cut by 2 bases, the J end by 4 bases, with 10 bases between. Germline values: CDR1 MNHEY, CDR2 SVGAGI. The CDR3 is made up of 14 amino acids. DNA of the CDR3: TGTGCCAGCAGTTACCGGCCTATTGCAGATACGCAGTATTTT. It specifies CASSYRPIADTQYF.

The chain joins TRBV7-6 to TRBJ2-7; the D call may be TRBD1 or TRBD2 (5 bases each). Per the germline V gene, CDR1 is SGHVS and CDR2 is FNYEAQ. This CDR3 contains 14 residues. The V and J ends lost 5 bases and 2 bases respectively, with 13 bases between them. CDR3: CASSPRDATYEQYF. The DNA for the CDR3 is TGTGCCAGCAGCCCCCGGGACGCGACCTACGAGCAGTACTTC.

J is TRBJ1-1 and V is TRBV2, with D uncertain. The V gene lost 4 bases and the J gene lost 8 bases, with 5 bases spanning the gap. The V gene's germline CDR1 is SNHLY and CDR2 FYNNEI. The CDR3 runs 10 residues. CDR3 protein: CASSGEEAFF. CDR3 in DNA: TGTGCCAGCAGTGGCGAGGAAGCTTTCTTT.

This chain links TRBV29-1 with TRBJ2-1, with a possible D match to TRBD2 (5 bases). CDR3 size: 10 residues. Germline V gene sequence: CDR1 SQVTM, CDR2 ANQGSEA. V lost 6 bases, J lost 10 bases, and 10 bases lay in between. The CDR3 protein is CSVDSAEQFF. The CDR3 DNA follows: TGCAGCGTGGATAGCGCGGAGCAGTTCTTC.

J is TRBJ1-6 and V is TRBV7-8; D is unclear. Trimming cost V 2 bases and J 8 bases, with 10 bases left between them. The CDR3 is 14 amino acids. CDR1 and CDR2 (germline): SGHVS, FQNEAQ. This CDR3 reads CASSLFPTDSPLHF. In DNA form, the CDR3 reads TGTGCCAGCAGCTTATTTCCGACGGATTCACCCCTCCACTTT.

This chain connects TRBV7-9 to TRBJ2-4; the D gene is possibly TRBD1 (5 bases). The germline gives CDR1 SEHNR, CDR2 FQNEAQ (reference sequence). The length of the CDR3 is 15 residues. V was pared by 5 bases and J by 0 bases, with 11 bases between. The CDR3 spells CASSLTGLAKNIQYF. The CDR3 bases are TGTGCCAGCAGCCTCACAGGATTAGCCAAAAACATTCAGTACTTC.

J is TRBJ1-1 and V is TRBV6-1; D ambiguous. The CDR3 is 17 residues long. Germline CDR1 is MNHNS and CDR2 is SASEGT. V was shortened by 1 base and J by 0 bases, with 15 bases between the two germline ends. CDR3 sequence (DNA): TGTGCCAGCAGTGAAGGAGCAAACACATTCATGAACACTGAAGCTTTCTTT. Encoded protein: CASSEGANTFMNTEAFF.

The chain couples TRBV5-5 to TRBJ2-1; 10 nucleotides line up with TRBD2. V lost 9 bases, J lost 7 bases, and 7 bases stayed unmatched. Germline CDR1 is SGHKS and CDR2 is YYEKEE (reference sequence). This CDR3 is 13 amino acids long. The CDR3 coding sequence is TGTGCCACGGGACTAGCGTTATGGAATGAGCAGTTCTTC. Translated: CATGLALWNEQFF.

This rearrangement joins TRBV27 to TRBJ1-1; the match to TRBD1 covers 7 bases. J lost 10 bases, V lost 2 bases, and 4 bases had no gene match. CDR1 MNHEY and CDR2 SMNVEV come from the germline V gene (reference sequence). The CDR3 sequence is 12 residues long. The CDR3 sequence is CASSLTGAAAFF. The CDR3 DNA reads TGTGCCAGCAGTTTAACAGGGGCTGCAGCTTTCTTT.

The sample holds a few counts of this clonotype. The chain joins TRBV20-1 to TRBJ2-7, with 10 bases identical to TRBD1. In germline, CDR1 is DFQATT, CDR2 SNEGSKA (reference sequence). The CDR3 loop spans 20 amino acids. V lost 0 bases, J lost 2 bases, and 19 bases stayed unmatched. The DNA of the CDR3 is TGCAGTGCTAGAGACACGTTCCCGGGACAGGGGACCCTATTAACCTACGAGCAGTACTTC. Protein: CSARDTFPGQGTLLTYEQYF.

The rearrangement links TRBV7-9 to TRBJ1-1, with D unclear. The V end lost 5 bases, the J end lost 1 base, and 14 bases lay between the germline ends. Germline CDR1 reads SEHNR; CDR2 reads FQNEAQ (reference sequence). The CDR3 sequence is 15 residues long. CDR3 amino acids: CASSGVKSGNTEAFF. The CDR3 nucleotides read TGTGCCAGCAGCGGGGTTAAGTCGGGGAACACTGAAGCTTTCTTT.

This clonotype appeared once. V gene TRBV4-1 combines with J gene TRBJ2-5, with a tentative D call TRBD1 (6 bases). This CDR3 comprises 13 residues. CDR1 is MGHRA, CDR2 YSYEKL, per germline. The V and J ends lost 5 bases and 3 bases respectively, with 10 bases between them. The CDR3 loop is CASSWNREETQYF. The CDR3 region has the DNA TGCGCCAGCAGCTGGAACAGGGAAGAGACCCAGTACTTC.

This clonotype has more than one count but fewer than ten. The J gene is TRBJ1-1, the V gene TRBV11-1; D gene ambiguous. Between the trimmed V and J ends, which lost 1 base and 2 bases, there was a span of 8 bases. The CDR3 has 14 residues. CDR1 and CDR2 (germline): SGHAT, FQDESV (reference sequence). The DNA for the CDR3 is TGTGCCAGCAGCTTAGTGGGGAGCAACACTGAAGCTTTCTTT. This gives the protein CASSLVGSNTEAFF.